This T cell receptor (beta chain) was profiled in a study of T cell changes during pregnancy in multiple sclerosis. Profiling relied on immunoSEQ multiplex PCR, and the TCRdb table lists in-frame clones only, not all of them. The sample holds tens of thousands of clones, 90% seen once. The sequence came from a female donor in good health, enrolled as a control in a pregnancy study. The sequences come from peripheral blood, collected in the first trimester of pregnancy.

CDR3 sequence (DNA): TGTGCCAGCAGTACCCCCGGGACAGGCTATGGCTACACCTTC. This sequence encodes CASSTPGTGYGYTF. This chain links TRBV6-6 with TRBJ1-2; 8 nucleotides line up with TRBD1. The J segment lost 4 bases and the V segment lost 5 bases, leaving 6 bases of the junction unmatched. The CDR3 is made up of 14 amino acids. CDR1 is MNHNY, CDR2 SVGAGI, per germline (reference sequence).